This TCR beta chain was recorded in a study of CD8 T cells in ankylosing spondylitis. MiXCR was run by TCRdb on the 5' RACE reads, yielding one entry per CDR3 protein. The sample includes approximately 100,000 distinct CDR3 sequences, under 30% of them seen just once. Losses at the gene ends were 6 bases for V and 9 bases for J; bases not matched to a gene: 8. The CDR3 loop spans 14 amino acids. Germline V gene sequence: CDR1 SNHLY, CDR2 FYNNEI. This clonotype was observed a few times. The chain joins TRBV2 to TRBJ2-4, with 10 bases lining up with TRBD2. The sequence was collected from a male donor with ankylosing spondylitis. Sequenced input: synovial fluid, either unsorted or a sorted T cell fraction (not recorded which). In nucleotides, the CDR3 is TGTGCCAGCAGCCAAGCGGGAGGGGGTGGCATTCAGTACTTC. Translation gives CASSQAGGGGIQYF.